Following are 2 T cell receptor beta chains from one sample sequenced in a study of T cells expressing NK-cell markers. Reanalyzing the 5' RACE reads, TCRdb keeps one entry per CDR3 protein, without DNA. The sample spans some 150,000 distinct CDR3 sequences; the ten largest clones claim 12%. Sequences were obtained from blood T cells: a sorted CD56 or NKG2C T cell subset, CD4+ or CD8+ T cells, or bulk PBMC T cells (not recorded which). Receptors were obtained from a man younger than 35 in good health.

V and J are TRBV30 and TRBJ2-3. This CDR3 is built from 12 residues. The germline gives CDR1 GTSNPN, CDR2 SVGIG (reference sequence). The chain's CDR3 is CAWSVSTDTQYF.

This chain links TRBV3-1 with TRBJ2-7; the TRBD1 assignment by TCRdb is unverifiable without DNA. Germline V gene data show CDR1 as LGHDT and CDR2 as YNNKEL (reference sequence). The CDR3 consists of 14 residues. The CDR3 here is CASSPGYRGYEQYF.